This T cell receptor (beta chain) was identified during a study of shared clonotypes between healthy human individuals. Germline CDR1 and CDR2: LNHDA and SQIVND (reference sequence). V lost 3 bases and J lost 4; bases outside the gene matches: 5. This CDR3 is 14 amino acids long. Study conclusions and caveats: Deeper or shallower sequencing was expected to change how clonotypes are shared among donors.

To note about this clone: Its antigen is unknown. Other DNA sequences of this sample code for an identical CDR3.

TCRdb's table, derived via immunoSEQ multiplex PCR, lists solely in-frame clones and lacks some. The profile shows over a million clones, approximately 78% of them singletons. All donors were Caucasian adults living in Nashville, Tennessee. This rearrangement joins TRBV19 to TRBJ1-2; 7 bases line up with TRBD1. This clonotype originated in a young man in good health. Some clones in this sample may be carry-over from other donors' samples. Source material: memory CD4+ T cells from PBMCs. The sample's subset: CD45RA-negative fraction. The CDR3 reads CASSIQGGPYGYTF. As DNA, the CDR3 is TGTGCCAGTAGTATCCAGGGGGGACCCTATGGCTACACCTTC.